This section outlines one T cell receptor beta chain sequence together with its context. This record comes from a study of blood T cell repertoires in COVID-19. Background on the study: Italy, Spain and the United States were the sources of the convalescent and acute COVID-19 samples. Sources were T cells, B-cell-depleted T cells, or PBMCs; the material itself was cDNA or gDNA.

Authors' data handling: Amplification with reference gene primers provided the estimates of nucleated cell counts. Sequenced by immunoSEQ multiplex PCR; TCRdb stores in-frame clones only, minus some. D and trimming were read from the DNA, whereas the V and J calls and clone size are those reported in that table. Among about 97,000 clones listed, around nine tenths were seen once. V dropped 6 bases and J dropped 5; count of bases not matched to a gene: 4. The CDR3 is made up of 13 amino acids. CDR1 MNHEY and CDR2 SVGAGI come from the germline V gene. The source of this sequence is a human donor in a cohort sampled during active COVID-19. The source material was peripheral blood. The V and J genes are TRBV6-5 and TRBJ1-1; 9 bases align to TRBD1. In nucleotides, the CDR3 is TGTGCCAGCAGACGGACAGGGGCGACTGAAGCTTTCTTT. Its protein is CASRRTGATEAFF.